This is a list of T cell receptor beta chains from one sample in a study of blood T cell repertoires in COVID-19. This table comes from immunoSEQ multiplex PCR, and its TCRdb copy is limited to in-frame clones, with some not included. The sample lists 150,000 to 160,000 clones; 91% were seen once. The source material was peripheral blood. The origin of the receptors is a man aged 50 to 60 with acute or convalescent COVID-19. Both conserved end residues are part of each CDR3.

V,CDR3
TRBV5-4,CASSPPPGQSLVGYTF
TRBV6-5,CASSRQGKYNEQFF
TRBV7-8,CASSLVFGPGSYEQYF
TRBV27,CASSDGTGANQPQHF
TRBV5-5,CASSVWTGGIGKLFF
TRBV18,CASSPRREGGYEQYF
TRBV18,CASSPRPGRFPSTYNEQFF
TRBV18,CASSLQDTQYF
TRBV5-1,CASSLARDTQYF
TRBV5-1,CASRQAGPQGAYGYTF
TRBV5-6,CASSSFQGGFGYTF
TRBV19,CATQDRGRVFAGELFF
TRBV7-9,CASSSPPGQGVDNYGYTF
TRBV27,CASHDGGTGYGYTF
TRBV5-4,CASSTNRGTSGNNEQFF
TRBV7-2,CASSLRQGANGYTF
TRBV2,CASRAQGQGNEKLFF
TRBV9,CASNLDRDFSGNTIYF
TRBV9,CASSVGRGSSGEKLFF
TRBV9,CASSVESLGANVLTF
TRBV30,CAWNGGGHNEQFF
TRBV7-2,CASRPTSGSPLYEQYF
TRBV28,CASSASGQRVEAFF
TRBV10-2,CASRTSGTNTGELFF